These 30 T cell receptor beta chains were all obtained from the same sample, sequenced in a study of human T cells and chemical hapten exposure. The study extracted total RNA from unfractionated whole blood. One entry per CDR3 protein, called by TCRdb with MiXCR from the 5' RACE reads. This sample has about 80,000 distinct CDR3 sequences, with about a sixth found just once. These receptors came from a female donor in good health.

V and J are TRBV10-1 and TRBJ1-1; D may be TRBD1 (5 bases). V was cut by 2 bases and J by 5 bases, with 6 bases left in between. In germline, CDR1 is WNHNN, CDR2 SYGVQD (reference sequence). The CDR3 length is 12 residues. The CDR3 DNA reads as TGCGCCAGCAGTGAGGGGGGAACTGAAGCTTTCTTT. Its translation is CASSEGGTEAFF.

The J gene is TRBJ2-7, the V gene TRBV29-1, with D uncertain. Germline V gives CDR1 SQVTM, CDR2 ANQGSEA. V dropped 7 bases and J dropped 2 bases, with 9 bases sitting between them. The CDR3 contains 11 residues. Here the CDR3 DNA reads TGCAGCGCCCGAATTACCTACGAGCAGTACTTC. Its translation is CSARITYEQYF.

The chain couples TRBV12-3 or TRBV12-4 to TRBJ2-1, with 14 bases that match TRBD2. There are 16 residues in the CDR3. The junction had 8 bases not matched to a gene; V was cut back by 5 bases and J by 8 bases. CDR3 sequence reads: CASSPPGLAGGHEQFF. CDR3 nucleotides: TGTGCCAGCAGTCCCCCCGGACTAGCGGGAGGACATGAGCAGTTCTTC.

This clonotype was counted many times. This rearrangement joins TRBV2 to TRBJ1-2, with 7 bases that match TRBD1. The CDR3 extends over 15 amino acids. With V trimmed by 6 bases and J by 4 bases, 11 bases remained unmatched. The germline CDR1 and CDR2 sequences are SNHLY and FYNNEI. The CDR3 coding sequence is TGTGCCAGCAGCCAAAGTTTTGGGACAGCCTATGGCTACACCTTC. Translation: CASSQSFGTAYGYTF.

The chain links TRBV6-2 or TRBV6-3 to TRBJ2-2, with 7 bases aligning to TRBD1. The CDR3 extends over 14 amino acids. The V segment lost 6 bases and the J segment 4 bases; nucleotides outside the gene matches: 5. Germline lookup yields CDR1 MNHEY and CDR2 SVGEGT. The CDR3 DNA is TGTGCCAGCAGGTGGGACAGATCCACCGGGGAGCTGTTTTTT. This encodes CASRWDRSTGELFF.

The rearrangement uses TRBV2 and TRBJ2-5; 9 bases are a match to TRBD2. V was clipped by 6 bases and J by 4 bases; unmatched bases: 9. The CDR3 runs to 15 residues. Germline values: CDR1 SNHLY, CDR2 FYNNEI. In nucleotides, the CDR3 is TGTGCCAGCAGAGAAAGCGGGAGGACCCGAGAGACCCAGTACTTC. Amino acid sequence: CASRESGRTRETQYF.

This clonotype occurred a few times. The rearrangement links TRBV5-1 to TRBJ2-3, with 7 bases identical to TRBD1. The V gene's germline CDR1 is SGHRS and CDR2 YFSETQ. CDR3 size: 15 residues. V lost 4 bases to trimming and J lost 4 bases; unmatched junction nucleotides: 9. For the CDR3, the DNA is TGCGCCAGCAGCCCGACAGGGTGGGGTGCAGATACGCAGTATTTT. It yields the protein CASSPTGWGADTQYF.

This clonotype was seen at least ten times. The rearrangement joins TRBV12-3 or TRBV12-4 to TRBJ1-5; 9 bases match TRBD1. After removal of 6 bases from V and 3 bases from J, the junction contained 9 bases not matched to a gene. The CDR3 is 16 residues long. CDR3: CASSADRGSFNQPQHF. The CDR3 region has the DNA TGTGCCAGCAGCGCGGACAGGGGCTCCTTCAATCAGCCCCAGCATTTT.

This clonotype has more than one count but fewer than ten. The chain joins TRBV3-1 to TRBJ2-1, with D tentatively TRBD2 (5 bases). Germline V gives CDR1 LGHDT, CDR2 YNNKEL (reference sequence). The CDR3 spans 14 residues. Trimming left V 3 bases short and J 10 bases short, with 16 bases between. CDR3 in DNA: TGTGCCAGCAGCCACGCCTGGGATCCGGGGGAGCAGTTCTTC. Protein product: CASSHAWDPGEQFF.

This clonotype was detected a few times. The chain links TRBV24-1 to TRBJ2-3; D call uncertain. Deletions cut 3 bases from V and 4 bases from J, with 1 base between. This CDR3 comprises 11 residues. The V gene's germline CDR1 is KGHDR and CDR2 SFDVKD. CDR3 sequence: CATSDADTQYF. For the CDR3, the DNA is TGTGCCACCAGTGATGCAGATACGCAGTATTTT.

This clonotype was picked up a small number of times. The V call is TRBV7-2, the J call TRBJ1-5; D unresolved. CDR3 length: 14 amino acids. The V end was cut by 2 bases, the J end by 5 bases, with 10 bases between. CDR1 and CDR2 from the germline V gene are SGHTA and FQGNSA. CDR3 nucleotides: TGTGCCAGCAGCTTAATAACAGTGGATCAGCCCCAGCATTTT. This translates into CASSLITVDQPQHF. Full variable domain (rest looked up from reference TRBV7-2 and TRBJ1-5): GAGVSQSPSNKVTEKGKDVELRCDPISGHTALYWYRQSLGQGLEFLIYFQGNSAPDKSGLPSDRFSAERTGGSVSTLTIQRTQQEDSAVYLCASSLITVDQPQHFGDGTRLSIL.

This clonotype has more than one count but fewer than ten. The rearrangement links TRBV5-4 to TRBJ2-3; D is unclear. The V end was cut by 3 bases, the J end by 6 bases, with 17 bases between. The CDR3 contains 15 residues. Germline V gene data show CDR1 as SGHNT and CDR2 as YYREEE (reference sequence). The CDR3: CASSSLSDDLDTQYF. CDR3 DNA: TGTGCCAGCAGCTCCTTATCCGATGACCTCGATACGCAGTATTTT.

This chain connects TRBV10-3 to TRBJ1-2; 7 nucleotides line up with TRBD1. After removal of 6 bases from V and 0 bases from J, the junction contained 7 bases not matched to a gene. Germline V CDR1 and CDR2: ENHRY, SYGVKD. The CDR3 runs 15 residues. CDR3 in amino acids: CAIRNGTAANYGYTF. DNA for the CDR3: TGTGCCATCAGGAACGGGACAGCAGCTAACTATGGCTACACCTTC.

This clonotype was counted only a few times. The CDR3: CASSQARGGPNIQYF. CDR3 sequence (DNA): TGCGCCAGCAGCCAAGCCCGCGGGGGTCCCAACATTCAGTACTTC. This chain joins TRBV4-3 and TRBJ2-4, with 7 bases lining up with TRBD2. With V trimmed by 1 base and J by 7 bases, 7 bases remained unmatched. Germline loops: CDR1 LGHNA, CDR2 YSLEER. The CDR3 has 15 residues.

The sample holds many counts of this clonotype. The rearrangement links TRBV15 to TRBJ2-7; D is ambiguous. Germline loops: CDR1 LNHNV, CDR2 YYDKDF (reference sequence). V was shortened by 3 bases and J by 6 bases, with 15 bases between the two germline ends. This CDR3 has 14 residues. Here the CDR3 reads CATSSAGFSGEQYF. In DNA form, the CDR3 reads TGTGCCACCAGCAGTGCAGGTTTTTCAGGCGAGCAGTACTTC.

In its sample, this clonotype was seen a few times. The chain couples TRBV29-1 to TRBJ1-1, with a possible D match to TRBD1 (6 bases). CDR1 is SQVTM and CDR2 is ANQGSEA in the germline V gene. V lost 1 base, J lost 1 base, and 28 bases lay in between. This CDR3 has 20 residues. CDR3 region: CSVEAGGAVSFGGGNTEAFF. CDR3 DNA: TGCAGCGTTGAAGCGGGGGGCGCGGTCTCTTTTGGCGGGGGGAACACTGAAGCTTTCTTT.

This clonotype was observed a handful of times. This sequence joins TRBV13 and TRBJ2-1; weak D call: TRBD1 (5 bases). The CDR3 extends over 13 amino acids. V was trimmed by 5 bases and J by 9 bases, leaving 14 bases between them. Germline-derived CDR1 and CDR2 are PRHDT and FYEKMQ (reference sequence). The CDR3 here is CASSPPGRGEQFF. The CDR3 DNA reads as TGTGCCAGCAGCCCTCCCGGTAGGGGTGAGCAGTTCTTC.

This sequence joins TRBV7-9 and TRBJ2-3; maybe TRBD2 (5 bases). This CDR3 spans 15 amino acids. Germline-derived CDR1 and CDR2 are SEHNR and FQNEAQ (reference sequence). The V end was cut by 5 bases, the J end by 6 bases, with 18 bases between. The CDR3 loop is CASSLSANDGDTQYF. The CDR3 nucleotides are TGTGCCAGCAGCCTTAGCGCTAACGACGGGGATACGCAGTATTTT. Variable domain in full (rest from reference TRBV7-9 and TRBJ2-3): DTGVSQNPRHKITKRGQNVTFRCDPISEHNRLYWYRQTLGQGPEFLTYFQNEAQLEKSRLLSDRFSAERPKGSFSTLEIQRTEQGDSAMYLCASSLSANDGDTQYFGPGTRLTVL.

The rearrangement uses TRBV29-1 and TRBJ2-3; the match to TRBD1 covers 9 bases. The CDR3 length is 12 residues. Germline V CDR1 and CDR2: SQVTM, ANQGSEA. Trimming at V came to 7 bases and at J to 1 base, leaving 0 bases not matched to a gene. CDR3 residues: CSGDRGTDTQYF. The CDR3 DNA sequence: TGCAGCGGGGACAGGGGCACAGATACGCAGTATTTT.

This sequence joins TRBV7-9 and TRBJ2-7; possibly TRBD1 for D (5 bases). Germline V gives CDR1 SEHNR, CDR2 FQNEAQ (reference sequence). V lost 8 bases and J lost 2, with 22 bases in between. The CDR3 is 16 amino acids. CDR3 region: CASQSTTGSGTYEQYF. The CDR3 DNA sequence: TGTGCCAGCCAAAGTACAACGGGCTCAGGGACCTACGAGCAGTACTTC.

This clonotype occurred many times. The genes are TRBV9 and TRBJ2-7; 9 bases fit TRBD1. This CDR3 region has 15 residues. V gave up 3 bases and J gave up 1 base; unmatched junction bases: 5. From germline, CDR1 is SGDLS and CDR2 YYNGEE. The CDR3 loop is CASSAGTGLSYEQYF. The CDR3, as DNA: TGTGCCAGCAGCGCCGGGACAGGGCTTTCCTACGAGCAGTACTTC.

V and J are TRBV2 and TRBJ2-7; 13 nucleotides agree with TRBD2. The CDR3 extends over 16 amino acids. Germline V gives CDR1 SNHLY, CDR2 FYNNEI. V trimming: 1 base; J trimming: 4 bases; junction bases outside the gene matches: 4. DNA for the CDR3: TGTGCCAGCAGTGAAGAACTAGCGGGAGGGCCATACGAGCAGTACTTC. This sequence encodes CASSEELAGGPYEQYF. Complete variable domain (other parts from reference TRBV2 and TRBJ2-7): EPEVTQTPSHQVTQMGQEVILRCVPISNHLYFYWYRQILGQKVEFLVSFYNNEISEKSEIFDDQFSVERPDGSNFTLKIRSTKLEDSAMYFCASSEELAGGPYEQYFGPGTRLTVT.

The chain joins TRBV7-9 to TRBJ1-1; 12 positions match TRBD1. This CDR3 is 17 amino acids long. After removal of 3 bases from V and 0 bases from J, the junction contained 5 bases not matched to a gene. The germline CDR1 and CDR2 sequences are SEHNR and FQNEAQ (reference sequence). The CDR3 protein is CASSFGTGGTMNTEAFF. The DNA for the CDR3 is TGTGCCAGCAGCTTCGGGACAGGGGGCACTATGAACACTGAAGCTTTCTTT.

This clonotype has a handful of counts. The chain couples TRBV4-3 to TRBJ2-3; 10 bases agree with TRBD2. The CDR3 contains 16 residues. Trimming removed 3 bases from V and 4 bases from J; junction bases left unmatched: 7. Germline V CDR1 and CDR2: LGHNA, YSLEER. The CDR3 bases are TGCGCCAGCAGCCAGCTAGCGGGAGATATGGCAGATACGCAGTATTTT. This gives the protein CASSQLAGDMADTQYF.

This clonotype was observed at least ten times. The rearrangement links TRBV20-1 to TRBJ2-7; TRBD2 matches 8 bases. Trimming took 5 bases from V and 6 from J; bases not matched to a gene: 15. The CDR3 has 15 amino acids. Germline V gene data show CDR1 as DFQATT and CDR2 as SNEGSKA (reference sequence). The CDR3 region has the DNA TGCAGTGCTCCCTTCGAAGGAGCCGGGGGGGGCGAGCAGTACTTC. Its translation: CSAPFEGAGGGEQYF.

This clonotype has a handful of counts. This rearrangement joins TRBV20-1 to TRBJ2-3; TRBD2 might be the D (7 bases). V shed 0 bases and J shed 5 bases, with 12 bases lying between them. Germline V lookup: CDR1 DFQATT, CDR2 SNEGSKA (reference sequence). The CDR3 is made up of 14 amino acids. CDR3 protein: CSAREGGPEDTQYF. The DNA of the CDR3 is TGCAGTGCTAGAGAGGGGGGGCCGGAAGATACGCAGTATTTT.

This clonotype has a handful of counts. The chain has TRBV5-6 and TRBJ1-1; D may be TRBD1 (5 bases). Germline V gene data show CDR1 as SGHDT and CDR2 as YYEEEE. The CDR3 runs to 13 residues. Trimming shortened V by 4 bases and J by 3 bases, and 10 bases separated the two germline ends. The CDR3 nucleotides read TGTGCCAGCAGCCGGGACCTCTACACTGAAGCTTTCTTT. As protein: CASSRDLYTEAFF. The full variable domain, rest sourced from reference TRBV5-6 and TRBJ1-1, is DAGVTQSPTHLIKTRGQQVTLRCSPKSGHDTVSWYQQALGQGPQFIFQYYEEEERQRGNFPDRFSGHQFPNYSSELNVNALLLGDSALYLCASSRDLYTEAFFGQGTRLTVV.

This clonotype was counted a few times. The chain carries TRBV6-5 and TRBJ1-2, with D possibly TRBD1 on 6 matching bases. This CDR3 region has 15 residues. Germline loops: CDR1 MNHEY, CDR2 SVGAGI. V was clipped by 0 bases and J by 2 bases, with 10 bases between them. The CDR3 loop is CASSYSTGTNYGYTF. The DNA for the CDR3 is TGTGCCAGCAGTTACTCAACAGGGACCAACTATGGCTACACCTTC.

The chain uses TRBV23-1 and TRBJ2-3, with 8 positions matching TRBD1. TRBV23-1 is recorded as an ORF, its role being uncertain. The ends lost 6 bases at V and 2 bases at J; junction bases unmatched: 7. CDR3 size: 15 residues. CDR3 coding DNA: TGCGCCAGCAGGCCCGTGACAGGGGCCACAGATACGCAGTATTTT. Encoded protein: CASRPVTGATDTQYF.

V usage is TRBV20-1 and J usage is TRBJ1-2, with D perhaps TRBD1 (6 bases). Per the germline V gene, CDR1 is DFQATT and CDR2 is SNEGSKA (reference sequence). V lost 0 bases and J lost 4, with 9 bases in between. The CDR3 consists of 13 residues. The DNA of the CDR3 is TGCAGTGCTAGAGAAGACAGGCCCTATGGCTACACCTTC. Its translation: CSAREDRPYGYTF.